Following are 18 T cell receptor beta chains from one sample sequenced in a study of coeliac disease. The method was immunoSEQ multiplex PCR; TCRdb's version includes in-frame clones alone and lacks a portion of them. The sample lists approximately 9,100 clones; around three fifths were seen once. Sequences were obtained from intraepithelial lymphocytes from the gut. The receptors here all came from a woman between 55 and 75 years old with celiac disease.

The chain employs TRBV5-6 and TRBJ2-3; perhaps TRBD1 as D (6 bases). The germline V gene has CDR1 SGHDT and CDR2 YYEEEE. This CDR3 spans 15 amino acids. Deletions cut 4 bases from V and 0 bases from J, with 12 bases between. For the CDR3, the DNA is TGTGCCAGCAGCCTAACAGGGTTGAGCACAGATACGCAGTATTTT. Amino acid sequence: CASSLTGLSTDTQYF.

The gene calls are TRBV5-1 and TRBJ1-1; D gene uncertain. Germline V gives CDR1 SGHRS, CDR2 YFSETQ. This CDR3 has 16 residues. The V end lost 0 bases, the J end lost 0 bases, and 12 bases lay between the germline ends. The CDR3 bases are TGCGCCAGCAGCTTGGGGCACAGCCTTATGAACACTGAAGCTTTCTTT. Protein: CASSLGHSLMNTEAFF. The full variable domain, rest sourced from reference TRBV5-1 and TRBJ1-1, is KAGVTQTPRYLIKTRGQQVTLSCSPISGHRSVSWYQQTPGQGLQFLFEYFSETQRNKGNFPGRFSGRQFSNSRSEMNVSTLELGDSALYLCASSLGHSLMNTEAFFGQGTRLTVV.

The rearrangement uses TRBV7-3 and TRBJ2-1; the match to TRBD2 covers 8 bases. The CDR3 covers 16 residues. V dropped 4 bases and J dropped 9; count of bases not matched to a gene: 14. Per germline, CDR1 SGHTA and CDR2 FQGTGA. The CDR3 DNA reads as TGTGCCAGCAGCTACCTTGGGGCGGGAGGCGGGGGTGAGCAGTTCTTC. Its translation is CASSYLGAGGGGEQFF.

The chain recombines TRBV4-3 with TRBJ2-5; D may be TRBD2 (5 bases). Germline loops: CDR1 LGHNA, CDR2 YSLEER. CDR3 size: 15 residues. V was cut by 4 bases and J by 5 bases, with 17 bases left in between. Here the CDR3 DNA reads TGCGCCAGCAGCCCTACGATGTCGGGGTGGGAGACCCAGTACTTC. Translating gives CASSPTMSGWETQYF.

This clone was seen only once. The chain employs TRBV5-4 and TRBJ2-3, with no clear D. Trimming left V 2 bases short and J 1 base short, with 8 bases between. The CDR3 is 14 amino acids. Per the germline V gene, CDR1 is SGHNT and CDR2 is YYREEE (reference sequence). The CDR3 coding sequence is TGTGCCAGCAGCTTCGGTGTCGGCACAGATACGCAGTATTTT. Translated: CASSFGVGTDTQYF.

The rearrangement joins TRBV27 to TRBJ2-1, with 9 positions matching TRBD2. The CDR3 loop spans 15 amino acids. Germline CDR1 MNHEY, CDR2 SMNVEV (reference sequence). V lost 4 bases to trimming and J lost 7 bases; unmatched junction nucleotides: 8. The CDR3 here is CASSYVAGVGNEQFF. The CDR3 nucleotides are TGTGCCAGCAGTTATGTAGCGGGAGTGGGGAATGAGCAGTTCTTC.

V gene TRBV29-1 combines with J gene TRBJ2-7, with 9 bases that match TRBD1. The germline CDR1 and CDR2 sequences are SQVTM and ANQGSEA. The CDR3 is 16 amino acids. V was pared by 3 bases and J by 2 bases, with 11 bases of the junction left unmatched. The CDR3 sequence: CSVETIEGQGTYEQYF. Here the CDR3 DNA reads TGCAGCGTTGAGACGATCGAGGGACAGGGTACCTACGAGCAGTACTTC.

In its sample, this clone ranks as medium-sized. The gene calls are TRBV11-2 and TRBJ2-7, with a tentative D call TRBD1 (5 bases). The V gene lost 8 bases and the J gene lost 7 bases, with 12 bases spanning the gap. Germline loops: CDR1 SGHAT, CDR2 FQNNGV. The length of the CDR3 is 11 residues. In DNA form, the CDR3 reads TGTGCCAGCTTACTGGGGCAGGAGCAGTACTTC. Its protein product is CASLLGQEQYF.

This chain uses TRBV6-1 with TRBJ2-5; D perhaps matches TRBD1 (6 bases). With 3 bases removed from V and 5 bases from J, the gap between germline ends came to 16 bases. Germline-derived CDR1 and CDR2 are MNHNS and SASEGT. This CDR3 is 15 amino acids long. The CDR3 loop reads CASSEGVVQGETQYF. CDR3 coding DNA: TGTGCCAGCAGTGAGGGGGTAGTTCAGGGGGAGACCCAGTACTTC.

This chain connects TRBV19 to TRBJ1-4; D call uncertain. This CDR3 region has 15 residues. The V end lost 5 bases, the J end lost 0 bases, and 10 bases lay between the germline ends. Germline V gene sequence: CDR1 LNHDA, CDR2 SQIVND (reference sequence). The CDR3 sequence is CASSPGSATNEKLFF. The CDR3 nucleotides are TGTGCCAGTAGTCCAGGATCGGCAACTAATGAAAAACTGTTTTTT.

The rearrangement joins TRBV11-2 to TRBJ2-5, with 8 nucleotides matching TRBD1. CDR1 and CDR2 from the germline V gene are SGHAT and FQNNGV. The junction had 11 bases not matched to a gene; V was cut back by 0 bases and J by 5 bases. There are 17 residues in the CDR3. For the CDR3, the DNA is TGTGCCAGCAGCTTAGAGGCAGGGGGCGAGACCGGGGAGACCCAGTACTTC. Amino acid sequence: CASSLEAGGETGETQYF.

The table lists this clone with a count of one. The V gene is TRBV5-6, the J gene TRBJ1-6, with a weak D call TRBD1 (5 bases). The CDR3 has 19 residues. CDR1 is SGHDT, CDR2 YYEEEE, per germline. Trimming pared 1 base from V and 10 bases from J, leaving 27 bases between. The CDR3 DNA is TGTGCCAGCAGCTTGACTCTGGGGCCCCGGGAGGAGGGTTACTCACCCCTCCACTTT. It yields the protein CASSLTLGPREEGYSPLHF.

The rearrangement uses TRBV4-1 and TRBJ2-1; TRBD2 matches 8 bases. Germline V gene sequence: CDR1 MGHRA, CDR2 YSYEKL. The CDR3 spans 15 residues. With 3 bases clipped from V and 6 bases from J, the junction kept 7 bases outside the gene matches. The DNA for the CDR3 is TGCGCCAGCAGCCACGGACTAGCAGGGCCCAATGAGCAGTTCTTC. Its translation is CASSHGLAGPNEQFF.

This clone was seen more than once but under ten times. V usage is TRBV7-2 and J usage is TRBJ1-1; a possible D gene is TRBD1 (6 bases). Germline-derived CDR1 and CDR2 are SGHTA and FQGNSA. The CDR3 sequence is 16 residues long. Trimming took off 3 bases at V and 1 base at J, with 15 bases between the two ends. The CDR3 protein is CASSLDSSLRNTEAFF. In nucleotides, the CDR3 is TGTGCCAGCAGCTTGGACAGTTCTCTACGGAACACTGAAGCTTTCTTT. The entire variable domain, with the rest obtained from reference TRBV7-2 and TRBJ1-1, is as follows: GAGVSQSPSNKVTEKGKDVELRCDPISGHTALYWYRQSLGQGLEFLIYFQGNSAPDKSGLPSDRFSAERTGGSVSTLTIQRTQQEDSAVYLCASSLDSSLRNTEAFFGQGTRLTVV.

The rearrangement links TRBV9 to TRBJ2-7, with 8 bases lining up with TRBD2. The length of the CDR3 is 15 residues. CDR1 and CDR2 from the germline V gene are SGDLS and YYNGEE. Germline trimming cut 4 bases from V and 2 bases from J; bases unmatched to any gene: 8. CDR3 region: CASSPGGGDTYEQYF. The CDR3 coding sequence is TGTGCCAGCAGCCCGGGGGGGGGCGATACCTACGAGCAGTACTTC.

The CDR3 spells CASSRGTGGNSPLHF. CDR3 sequence (DNA): TGTGCCAGCAGTCGGGGGACGGGCGGCAATTCACCCCTCCACTTT. The chain combines TRBV28 with TRBJ1-6; possibly TRBD1 for D (5 bases). The V gene lost 5 bases and the J gene lost 7 bases, with 15 bases spanning the gap. CDR1 and CDR2 (germline): MDHEN, SYDVKM. The CDR3 is 15 amino acids. The full variable domain, its missing parts supplied by reference TRBV28 and TRBJ1-6, is DVKVTQSSRYLVKRTGEKVFLECVQDMDHENMFWYRQDPGLGLRLIYFSYDVKMKEKGDIPEGYSVSREKKERFSLILESASTNQTSMYLCASSRGTGGNSPLHFGNGTRLTVT.

The gene calls are TRBV25-1 and TRBJ1-2; D is possibly TRBD1 (6 bases). V shed 10 bases and J shed 10 bases, with 22 bases lying between them. Germline V CDR1 and CDR2: MGHDK, SYGVNS. The CDR3 is 13 amino acids. Here the CDR3 reads CATTPLDSRDYTF. The CDR3 nucleotides read TGTGCCACCACGCCTCTGGACAGTCGTGACTACACCTTC.

V is TRBV6-1 and J is TRBJ2-3; 11 bases are a match to TRBD2. V gave up 6 bases and J gave up 2 bases; unmatched junction bases: 4. Germline V gene sequence: CDR1 MNHNS, CDR2 SASEGT. This CDR3 has 15 residues. The CDR3 DNA reads TGTGCCAGCAGGATAGCGGGGGGGACCACAGATACGCAGTATTTT. Protein: CASRIAGGTTDTQYF.